One sample yielded the 10 T cell receptor beta chains listed below, sequenced in a study of blood T cell repertoires in COVID-19. The assay was immunoSEQ multiplex PCR, and TCRdb's table has in-frame clones only and misses some. The table has fewer than 300,000 clones, 91% seen once. The sequenced sample consisted of peripheral blood. These receptor sequences come from a woman between 25 and 40 years old with COVID-19, enrolled during active disease.

The rearrangement joins TRBV27 to TRBJ2-5; 7 bases fit TRBD1. Trimming cost V 6 bases and J 5 bases; bases outside gene matches: 6. Germline values: CDR1 MNHEY, CDR2 SMNVEV (reference sequence). The CDR3 is 13 residues long. Here the CDR3 DNA reads TGTGCCAGCAGCCGCACAGGGGAGGAGACCCAGTACTTC. This gives the protein CASSRTGEETQYF.

The CDR3 region has the DNA TGTGCCAGTAGTATAACGCGCAGGGGGTCTCCTGGAAACACCATATATTTT. Encoded protein: CASSITRRGSPGNTIYF. The V call is TRBV19, the J call TRBJ1-3, with 7 nucleotides matching TRBD1. The CDR3 length is 17 residues. The trim removed 2 bases at V and 2 bases at J, leaving 9 bases unmatched. Germline CDR1 and CDR2: LNHDA and SQIVND (reference sequence). The full variable domain, its missing parts supplied by reference TRBV19 and TRBJ1-3, is DGGITQSPKYLFRKEGQNVTLSCEQNLNHDAMYWYRQDPGQGLRLIYYSQIVNDFQKGDIAEGYSVSREKKESFPLTVTSAQKNPTAFYLCASSITRRGSPGNTIYFGEGSWLTVV.

The chain is built from TRBV9 and TRBJ1-1; D is perhaps TRBD1 (5 bases). The V end lost 2 bases, the J end lost 4 bases, and 9 bases lay between the germline ends. The V gene's germline CDR1 is SGDLS and CDR2 YYNGEE. CDR3 length: 13 amino acids. The CDR3 DNA reads TGTGCCAGCAGCGTCGCTAGGGGCACTGAAGCTTTCTTT. It encodes CASSVARGTEAFF.

The V gene is TRBV28, the J gene TRBJ2-5; 8 bases align to TRBD2. V lost 3 bases, J lost 2 bases, and 8 bases stayed unmatched. Per germline, CDR1 MDHEN and CDR2 SYDVKM. This CDR3 has 16 residues. CDR3 nucleotide sequence: TGTGCCAGCAGTTTTCTACTAGCGGTCTCACAAGAGACCCAGTACTTC. Amino acid sequence: CASSFLLAVSQETQYF.

The rearrangement uses TRBV6-5 and TRBJ1-2; D gene ambiguous. From germline, CDR1 is MNHEY and CDR2 SVGAGI. The ends were cut back, 8 bases at V and 3 bases at J, with 10 bases in the middle. CDR3 size: 12 residues. In DNA, the CDR3 is TGTGCCAGCGGAGACCATTACTATGGCTACACCTTC. Translated, it gives CASGDHYYGYTF.

This clone was detected once. The chain carries TRBV30 and TRBJ1-6; a weak D match, TRBD1 (6 bases). Germline V gene sequence: CDR1 GTSNPN, CDR2 SVGIG (reference sequence). Between the trimmed V and J ends, which lost 2 bases and 7 bases, there was a span of 15 bases. The CDR3 is made up of 15 amino acids. CDR3 DNA sequence: TGTGCCTGGAGTATCGGACAGCTGATGAATTCACCCCTCCACTTT. Translated: CAWSIGQLMNSPLHF.

The chain employs TRBV18 and TRBJ2-1; a weak D match, TRBD1 (6 bases). Germline V gene data show CDR1 as KGHSH and CDR2 as LQKENI. The length of the CDR3 is 15 residues. With 5 bases removed from V and 0 bases from J, the gap between germline ends came to 11 bases. The CDR3 loop reads CASSSRTDSYNEQFF. CDR3 nucleotides: TGTGCCAGCTCATCCCGGACAGACTCCTACAATGAGCAGTTCTTC.

This chain uses TRBV4-1 with TRBJ2-5; 8 positions match TRBD1. Unmatched junction bases numbered 5, after V lost 1 base and J lost 1 base. CDR1 and CDR2 (germline): MGHRA, YSYEKL. The CDR3 sequence is 16 residues long. CDR3 in amino acids: CASSQASGTGQETQYF. The CDR3 coding sequence is TGCGCCAGCAGCCAAGCCTCCGGGACAGGCCAAGAGACCCAGTACTTC.

The chain recombines TRBV27 with TRBJ1-2; TRBD1 aligns across 8 bases. Unmatched junction bases numbered 7, after V lost 5 bases and J lost 8 bases. The CDR3 consists of 13 residues. CDR1 is MNHEY and CDR2 is SMNVEV in the germline V gene (reference sequence). CDR3 region: CASSLDRAGGYTF. Here the CDR3 DNA reads TGTGCCAGCAGTCTGGACAGGGCGGGGGGCTACACCTTC.

The V gene is TRBV10-3, the J gene TRBJ2-1; D gene uncertain. Trimming stripped 2 bases from V and 6 bases from J, with 17 bases between. This CDR3 is built from 16 residues. From germline, CDR1 is ENHRY and CDR2 SYGVKD. CDR3 in amino acids: CAISETLGVFRNEQFF. The CDR3 DNA reads as TGTGCCATCAGTGAGACTCTTGGTGTGTTCCGCAATGAGCAGTTCTTC.